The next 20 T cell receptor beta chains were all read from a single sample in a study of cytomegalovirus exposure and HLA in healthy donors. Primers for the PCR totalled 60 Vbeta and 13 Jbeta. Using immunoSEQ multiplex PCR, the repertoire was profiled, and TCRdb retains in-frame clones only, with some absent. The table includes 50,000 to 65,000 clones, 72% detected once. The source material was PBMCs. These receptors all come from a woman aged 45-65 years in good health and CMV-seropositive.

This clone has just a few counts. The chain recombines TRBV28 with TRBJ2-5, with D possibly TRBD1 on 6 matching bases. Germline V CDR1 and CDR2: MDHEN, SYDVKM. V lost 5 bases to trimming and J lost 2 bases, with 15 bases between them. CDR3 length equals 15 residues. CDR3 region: CASSLEGTLQETQYF. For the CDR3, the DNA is TGTGCCAGCAGTCTAGAAGGGACACTTCAAGAGACCCAGTACTTC.

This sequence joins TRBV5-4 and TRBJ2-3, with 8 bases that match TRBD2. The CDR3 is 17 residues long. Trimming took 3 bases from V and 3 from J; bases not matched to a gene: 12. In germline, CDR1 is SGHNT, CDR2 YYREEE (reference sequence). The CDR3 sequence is CASSSGGAGGKTDTQYF. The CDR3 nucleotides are TGTGCCAGCAGCTCCGGGGGTGCGGGAGGAAAGACAGATACGCAGTATTTT.

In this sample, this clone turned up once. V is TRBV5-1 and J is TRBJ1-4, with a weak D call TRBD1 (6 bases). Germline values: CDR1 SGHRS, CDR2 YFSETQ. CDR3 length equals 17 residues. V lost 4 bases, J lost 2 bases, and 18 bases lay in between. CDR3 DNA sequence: TGCGCCAGCAGCCCCCCCGAACTGGACAGTACTAATGAAAAACTGTTTTTT. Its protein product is CASSPPELDSTNEKLFF. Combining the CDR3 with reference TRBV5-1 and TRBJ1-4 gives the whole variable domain KAGVTQTPRYLIKTRGQQVTLSCSPISGHRSVSWYQQTPGQGLQFLFEYFSETQRNKGNFPGRFSGRQFSNSRSEMNVSTLELGDSALYLCASSPPELDSTNEKLFFGSGTQLSVL.

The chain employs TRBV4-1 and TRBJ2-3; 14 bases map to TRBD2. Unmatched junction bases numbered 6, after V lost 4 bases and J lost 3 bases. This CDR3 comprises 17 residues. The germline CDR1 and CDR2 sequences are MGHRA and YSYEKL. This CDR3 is CASSPGGLAGGTDTQYF. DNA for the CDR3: TGCGCCAGCAGCCCAGGTGGACTAGCGGGGGGAACAGATACGCAGTATTTT.

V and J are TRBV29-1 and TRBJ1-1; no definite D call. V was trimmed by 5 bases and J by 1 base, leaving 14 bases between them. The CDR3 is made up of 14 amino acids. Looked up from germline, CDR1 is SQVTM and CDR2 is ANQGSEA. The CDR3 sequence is CSVSLITQNTEAFF. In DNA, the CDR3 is TGCAGCGTTTCCCTCATTACACAGAACACTGAAGCTTTCTTT.

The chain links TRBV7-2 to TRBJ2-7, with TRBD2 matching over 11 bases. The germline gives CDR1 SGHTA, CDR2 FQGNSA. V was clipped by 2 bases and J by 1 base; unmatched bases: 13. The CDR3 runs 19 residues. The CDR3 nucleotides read TGTGCCAGCAGCTTAAGGGGGGGGGTCGGACTAGCGGGTTCCTACGAGCAGTACTTC. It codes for CASSLRGGVGLAGSYEQYF.

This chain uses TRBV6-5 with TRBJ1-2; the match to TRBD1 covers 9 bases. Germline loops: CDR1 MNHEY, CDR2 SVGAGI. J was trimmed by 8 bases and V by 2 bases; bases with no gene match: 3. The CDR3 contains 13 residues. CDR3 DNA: TGTGCCAGCAGTTACACAGGGGGCTCGGGCTACACCTTC. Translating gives CASSYTGGSGYTF.

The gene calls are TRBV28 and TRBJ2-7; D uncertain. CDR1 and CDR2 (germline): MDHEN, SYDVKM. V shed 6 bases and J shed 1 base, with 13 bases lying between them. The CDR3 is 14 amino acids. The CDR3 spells CASRDTPSSYEQYF. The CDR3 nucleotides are TGTGCCAGCAGAGACACCCCCAGTTCCTACGAGCAGTACTTC.

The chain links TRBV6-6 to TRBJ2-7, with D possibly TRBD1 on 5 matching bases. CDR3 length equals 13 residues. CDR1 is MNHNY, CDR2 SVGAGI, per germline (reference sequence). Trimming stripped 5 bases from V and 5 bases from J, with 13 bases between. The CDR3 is CASSSRDRDEQYF. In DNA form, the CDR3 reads TGTGCCAGCAGTAGCAGGGATCGGGACGAGCAGTACTTC.

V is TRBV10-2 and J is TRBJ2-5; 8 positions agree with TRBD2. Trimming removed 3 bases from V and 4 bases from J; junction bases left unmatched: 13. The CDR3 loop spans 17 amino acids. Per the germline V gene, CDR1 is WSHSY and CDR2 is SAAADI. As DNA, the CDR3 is TGCGCCAGCAGTGACCCCGGGGGGGCCAGGACGGGAGAGACCCAGTACTTC. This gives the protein CASSDPGGARTGETQYF.

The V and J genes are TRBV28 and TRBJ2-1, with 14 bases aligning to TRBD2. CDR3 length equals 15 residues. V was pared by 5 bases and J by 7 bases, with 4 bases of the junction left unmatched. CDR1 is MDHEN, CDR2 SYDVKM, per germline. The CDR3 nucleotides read TGTGCCAGCAGTCAAGGGACTAGCGGGAGAAATGAGCAGTTCTTC. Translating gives CASSQGTSGRNEQFF.

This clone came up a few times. The CDR3 region is CASSPGQANTEAFF. For the CDR3, the DNA is TGTGCCAGCAGCCCCGGACAGGCGAACACTGAAGCTTTCTTT. This chain uses TRBV9 with TRBJ1-1; TRBD1 agrees at 7 bases. The CDR3 runs to 14 residues. The J segment lost 1 base and the V segment lost 4 bases, leaving 4 bases of the junction unmatched. Germline CDR1 and CDR2: SGDLS and YYNGEE.

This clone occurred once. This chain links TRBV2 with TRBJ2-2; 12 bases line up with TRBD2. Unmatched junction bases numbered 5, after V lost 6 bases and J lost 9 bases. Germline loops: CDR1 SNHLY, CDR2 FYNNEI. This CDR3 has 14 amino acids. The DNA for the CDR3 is TGTGCCAGCAGGACTAGCGGGAGCATAAGGGAGCTGTTTTTT. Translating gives CASRTSGSIRELFF.

CDR3 nucleotides: TGTGCCTGGAGCGGAGGACAAGGGGGCGGCTGGGATTCACCCCTCCACTTT. Translation gives CAWSGGQGGGWDSPLHF. This sequence joins TRBV30 and TRBJ1-6, with 7 bases matching TRBD1. Germline trimming cut 3 bases from V and 8 bases from J; bases unmatched to any gene: 16. The CDR3 extends over 17 amino acids. Germline V gives CDR1 GTSNPN, CDR2 SVGIG (reference sequence).

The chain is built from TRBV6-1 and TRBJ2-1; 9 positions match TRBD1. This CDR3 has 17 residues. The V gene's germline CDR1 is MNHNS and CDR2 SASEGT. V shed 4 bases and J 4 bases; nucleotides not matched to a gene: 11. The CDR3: CASSGNTGGSEYNEQFF. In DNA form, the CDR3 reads TGTGCCAGCAGTGGTAATACAGGGGGCTCTGAGTACAATGAGCAGTTCTTC.

The CDR3 sequence is CASSSGVTEAFF. In nucleotides, the CDR3 is TGTGCCAGCAGCTCAGGGGTGACTGAAGCTTTCTTT. This chain links TRBV5-4 with TRBJ1-1; D might be TRBD1 (6 bases). From germline, CDR1 is SGHNT and CDR2 YYREEE (reference sequence). V dropped 3 bases and J dropped 5 bases, with 8 bases sitting between them. The length of the CDR3 is 12 residues.

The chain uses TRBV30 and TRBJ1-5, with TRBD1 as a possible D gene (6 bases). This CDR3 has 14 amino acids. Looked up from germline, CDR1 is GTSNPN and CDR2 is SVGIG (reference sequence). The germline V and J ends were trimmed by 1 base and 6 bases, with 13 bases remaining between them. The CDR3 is CAWSDTGYLQPQHF. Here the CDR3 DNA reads TGTGCCTGGAGTGACACAGGGTATCTTCAGCCCCAGCATTTT. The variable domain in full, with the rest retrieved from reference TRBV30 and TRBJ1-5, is SQTIHQWPATLVQPVGSPLSLECTVEGTSNPNLYWYRQAAGRGLQLLFYSVGIGQISSEVPQNLSASRPQDRQFILSSKKLLLSDSGFYLCAWSDTGYLQPQHFGDGTRLSIL.

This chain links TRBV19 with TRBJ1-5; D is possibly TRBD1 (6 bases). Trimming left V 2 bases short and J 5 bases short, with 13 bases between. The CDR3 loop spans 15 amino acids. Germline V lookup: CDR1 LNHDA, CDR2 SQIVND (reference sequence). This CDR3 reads CASSIKGVIYQPQHF. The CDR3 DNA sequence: TGTGCCAGTAGTATAAAGGGGGTAATTTATCAGCCCCAGCATTTT.

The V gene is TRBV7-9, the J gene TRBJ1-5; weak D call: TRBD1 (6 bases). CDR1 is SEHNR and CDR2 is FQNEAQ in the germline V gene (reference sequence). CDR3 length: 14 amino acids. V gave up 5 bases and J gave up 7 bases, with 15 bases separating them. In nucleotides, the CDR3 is TGTGCCAGCAGCCCCGGGACAACCCAGCAGCCCCAGCATTTT. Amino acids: CASSPGTTQQPQHF.

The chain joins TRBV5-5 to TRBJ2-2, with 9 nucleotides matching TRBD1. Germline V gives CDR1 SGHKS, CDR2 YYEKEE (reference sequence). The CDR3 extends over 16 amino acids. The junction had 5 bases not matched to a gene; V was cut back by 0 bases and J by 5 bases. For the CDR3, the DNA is TGTGCCAGCAGCTTGGGGGACAGGGTAAAAACCGGGGAGCTGTTTTTT. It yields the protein CASSLGDRVKTGELFF.